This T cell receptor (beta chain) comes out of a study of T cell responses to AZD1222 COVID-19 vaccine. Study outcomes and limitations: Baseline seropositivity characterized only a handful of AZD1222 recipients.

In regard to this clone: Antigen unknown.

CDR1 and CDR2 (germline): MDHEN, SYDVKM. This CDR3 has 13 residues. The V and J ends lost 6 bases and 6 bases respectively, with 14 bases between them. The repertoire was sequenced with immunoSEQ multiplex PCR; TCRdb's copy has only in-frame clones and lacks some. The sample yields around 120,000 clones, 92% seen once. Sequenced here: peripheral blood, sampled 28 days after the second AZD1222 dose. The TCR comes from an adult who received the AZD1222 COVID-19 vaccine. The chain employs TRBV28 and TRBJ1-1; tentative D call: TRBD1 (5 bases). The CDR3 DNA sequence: TGTGCCAGCAGGCCTCGGGACCCCGCTGAAGCTTTCTTT. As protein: CASRPRDPAEAFF.